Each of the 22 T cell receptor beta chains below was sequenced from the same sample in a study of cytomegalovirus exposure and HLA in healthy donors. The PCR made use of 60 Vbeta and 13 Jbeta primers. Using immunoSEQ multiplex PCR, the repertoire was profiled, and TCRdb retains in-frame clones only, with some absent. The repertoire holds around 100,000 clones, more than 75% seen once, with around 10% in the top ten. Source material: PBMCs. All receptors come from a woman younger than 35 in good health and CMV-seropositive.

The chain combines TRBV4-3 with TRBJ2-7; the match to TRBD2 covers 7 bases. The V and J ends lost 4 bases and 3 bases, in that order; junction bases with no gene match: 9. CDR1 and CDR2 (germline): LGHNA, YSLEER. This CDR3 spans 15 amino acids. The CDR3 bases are TGCGCCAGCAGCCCTAGGAGTGGGAGGGGCTACGAGCAGTACTTC. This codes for CASSPRSGRGYEQYF.

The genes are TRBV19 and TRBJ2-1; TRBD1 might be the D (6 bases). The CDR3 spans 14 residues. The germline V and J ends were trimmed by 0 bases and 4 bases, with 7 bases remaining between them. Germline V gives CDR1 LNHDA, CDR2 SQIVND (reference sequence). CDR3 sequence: CASSIETGYNEQFF. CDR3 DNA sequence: TGTGCCAGTAGTATAGAAACAGGGTACAATGAGCAGTTCTTC.

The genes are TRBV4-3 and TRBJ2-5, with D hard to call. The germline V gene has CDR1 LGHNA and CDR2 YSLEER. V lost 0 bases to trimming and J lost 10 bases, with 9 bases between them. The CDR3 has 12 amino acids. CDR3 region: CASSQDSAVQYF. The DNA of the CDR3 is TGCGCCAGCAGCCAAGATTCGGCGGTCCAGTACTTC.

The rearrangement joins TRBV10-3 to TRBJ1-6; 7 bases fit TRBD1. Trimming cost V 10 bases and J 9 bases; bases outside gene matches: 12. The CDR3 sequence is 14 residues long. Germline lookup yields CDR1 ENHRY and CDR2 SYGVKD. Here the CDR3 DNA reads TGTGCCAGCACGGGACAGCTTGAGAGTTCACCCCTCCACTTT. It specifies CASTGQLESSPLHF.

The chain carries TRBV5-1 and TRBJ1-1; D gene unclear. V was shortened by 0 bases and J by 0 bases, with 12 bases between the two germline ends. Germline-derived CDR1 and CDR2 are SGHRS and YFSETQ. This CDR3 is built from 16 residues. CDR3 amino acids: CASSLGLVALNTEAFF. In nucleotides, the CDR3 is TGCGCCAGCAGCTTGGGTCTGGTCGCGCTGAACACTGAAGCTTTCTTT.

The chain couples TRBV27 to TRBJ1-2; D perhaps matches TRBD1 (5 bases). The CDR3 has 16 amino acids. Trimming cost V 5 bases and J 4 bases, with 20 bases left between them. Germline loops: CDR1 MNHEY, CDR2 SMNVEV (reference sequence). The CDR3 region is CASSPRQGAFSYGYTF. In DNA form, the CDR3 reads TGTGCCAGCAGTCCCCGGCAGGGTGCGTTCTCCTATGGCTACACCTTC.

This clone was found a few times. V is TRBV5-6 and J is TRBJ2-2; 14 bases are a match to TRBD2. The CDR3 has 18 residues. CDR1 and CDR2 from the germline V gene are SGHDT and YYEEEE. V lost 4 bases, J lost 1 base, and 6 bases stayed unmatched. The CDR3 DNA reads TGTGCCAGCAGCATGGGACTAGCGGGAGTCCGGAACACCGGGGAGCTGTTTTTT. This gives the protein CASSMGLAGVRNTGELFF.

The CDR3 is CASRASGTGELFF. In DNA, the CDR3 is TGTGCCAGCAGAGCGTCGGGGACCGGGGAGCTGTTTTTT. J is TRBJ2-2 and V is TRBV6-4, with D possibly TRBD2 on 5 matching bases. CDR3 length equals 13 residues. Trimming took off 6 bases at V and 5 bases at J, with 10 bases between the two ends. Germline V gives CDR1 MRHNA, CDR2 SNTAGT.

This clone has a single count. The DNA for the CDR3 is TGTGCCAGTAGTATAGAGGGGGGGGGCCCCCCGGGCGCTTTCTTT. Its protein product is CASSIEGGGPPGAFF. The chain recombines TRBV19 with TRBJ1-1, with D possibly matching TRBD1 (6 bases). This CDR3 contains 15 residues. Germline V gene data show CDR1 as LNHDA and CDR2 as SQIVND (reference sequence). Between the trimmed V and J ends, which lost 0 bases and 11 bases, there was a span of 19 bases.

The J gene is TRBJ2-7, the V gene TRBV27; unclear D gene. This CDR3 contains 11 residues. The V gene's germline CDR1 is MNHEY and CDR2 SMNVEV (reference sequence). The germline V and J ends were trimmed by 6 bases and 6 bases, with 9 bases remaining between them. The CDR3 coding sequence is TGTGCCAGCAGCCCAGGTCGCGAGCAGTACTTC. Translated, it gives CASSPGREQYF.

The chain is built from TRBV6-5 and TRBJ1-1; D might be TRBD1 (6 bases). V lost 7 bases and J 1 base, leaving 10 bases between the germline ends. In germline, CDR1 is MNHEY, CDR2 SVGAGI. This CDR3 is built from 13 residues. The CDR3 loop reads CASIGQQNTEAFF. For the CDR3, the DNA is TGTGCCAGCATCGGACAGCAGAACACTGAAGCTTTCTTT.

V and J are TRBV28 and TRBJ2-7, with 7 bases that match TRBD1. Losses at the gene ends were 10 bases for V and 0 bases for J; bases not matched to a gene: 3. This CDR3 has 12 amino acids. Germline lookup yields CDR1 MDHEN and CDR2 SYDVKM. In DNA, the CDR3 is TGTGCCATACAGGGGCCCTCCTACGAGCAGTACTTC. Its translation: CAIQGPSYEQYF.

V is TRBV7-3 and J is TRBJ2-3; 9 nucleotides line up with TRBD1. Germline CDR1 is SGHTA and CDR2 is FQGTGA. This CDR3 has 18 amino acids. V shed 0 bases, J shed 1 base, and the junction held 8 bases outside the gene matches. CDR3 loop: CASSLTSTGGGGTDTQYF. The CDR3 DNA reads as TGTGCCAGCAGCTTAACGTCGACAGGGGGGGGAGGCACAGATACGCAGTATTTT.

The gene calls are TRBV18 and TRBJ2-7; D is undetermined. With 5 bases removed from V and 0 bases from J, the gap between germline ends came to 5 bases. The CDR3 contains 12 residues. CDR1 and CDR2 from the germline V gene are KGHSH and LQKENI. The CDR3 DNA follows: TGTGCCAGCTCATCAAACTCCTACGAGCAGTACTTC. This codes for CASSSNSYEQYF.

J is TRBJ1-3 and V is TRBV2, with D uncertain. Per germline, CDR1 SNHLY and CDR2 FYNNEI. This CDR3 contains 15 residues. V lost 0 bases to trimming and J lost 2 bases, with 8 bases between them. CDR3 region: CASSEAHPAGNTIYF. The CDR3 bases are TGTGCCAGCAGTGAAGCCCACCCGGCTGGAAACACCATATATTTT.

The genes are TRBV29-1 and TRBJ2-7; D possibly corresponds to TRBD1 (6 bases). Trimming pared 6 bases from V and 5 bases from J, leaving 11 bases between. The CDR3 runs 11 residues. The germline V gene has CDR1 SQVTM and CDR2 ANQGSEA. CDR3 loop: CSVCRGNEQYF. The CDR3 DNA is TGCAGCGTCTGCAGGGGAAACGAGCAGTACTTC.

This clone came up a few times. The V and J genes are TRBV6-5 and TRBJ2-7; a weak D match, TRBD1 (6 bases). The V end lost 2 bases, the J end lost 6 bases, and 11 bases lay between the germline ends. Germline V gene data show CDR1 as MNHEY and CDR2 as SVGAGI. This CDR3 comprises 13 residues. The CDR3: CASSYEQGAEQYF. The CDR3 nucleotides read TGTGCCAGCAGTTACGAACAGGGAGCCGAGCAGTACTTC.

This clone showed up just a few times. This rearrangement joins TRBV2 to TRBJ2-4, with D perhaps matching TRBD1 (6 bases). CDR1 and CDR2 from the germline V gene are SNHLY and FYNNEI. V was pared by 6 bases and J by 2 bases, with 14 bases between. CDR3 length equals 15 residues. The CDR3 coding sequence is TGTGCCAGCAGCTTAGGACAGCCTCCCAAAAACATTCAGTACTTC. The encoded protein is CASSLGQPPKNIQYF.

In DNA, the CDR3 is TGTGCCAGCAGTACAGGGATAAATGAGCAGTTCTTC. Its protein product is CASSTGINEQFF. The chain carries TRBV2 and TRBJ2-1, with a weak D call TRBD1 (6 bases). Germline V gene data show CDR1 as SNHLY and CDR2 as FYNNEI. The V end was cut by 5 bases, the J end by 7 bases, with 9 bases between. The CDR3 totals 12 residues.

The CDR3 sequence is CASQARDEQFF. The CDR3, as DNA: TGTGCCAGCCAGGCGAGGGATGAGCAGTTCTTC. J is TRBJ2-1 and V is TRBV2; maybe TRBD2 (5 bases). The CDR3 spans 11 residues. CDR1 is SNHLY, CDR2 FYNNEI, per germline. V gave up 8 bases and J gave up 8 bases, with 10 bases separating them.

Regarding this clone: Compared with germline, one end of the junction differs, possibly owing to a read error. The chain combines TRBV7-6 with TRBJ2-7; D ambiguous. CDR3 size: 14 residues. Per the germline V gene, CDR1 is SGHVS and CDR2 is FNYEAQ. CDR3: CASSLDPEYSPTFF. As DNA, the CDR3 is TGTGCCAGCAGCTTAGACCCGGAGTATTCCCCGACCTTTTTC.

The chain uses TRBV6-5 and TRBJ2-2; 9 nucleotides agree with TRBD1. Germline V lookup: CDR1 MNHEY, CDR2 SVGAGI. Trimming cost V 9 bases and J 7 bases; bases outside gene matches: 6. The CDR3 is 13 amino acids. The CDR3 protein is CASSDRGFGELFF. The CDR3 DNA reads TGTGCCAGTTCGGACAGGGGATTCGGGGAGCTGTTTTTT.